This paragraph covers one TCR beta chain sequence. These data are taken from a study of blood T cell repertoires in COVID-19. Original methodology: Reference gene primer amplification gave estimated nucleated cell counts. Sequencing used immunoSEQ multiplex PCR; TCRdb keeps in-frame clones, though not all of them. V, J and clone size derive from that table, while D and trimming were established from the DNA sequence. The data hold 180,000 or so clones, with less than 85% observed a single time. This TCR was sampled from a woman aged 50 to 60 who had recovered from COVID-19. The sequencing input was PBMCs or T cells enriched from blood (not recorded which).

The DNA of the CDR3 is TGTGCCAGCAGCCTGTGGACAGGGTCGAGGCAAGAGACCCAGTACTTC. Its translation: CASSLWTGSRQETQYF. The chain combines TRBV7-9 with TRBJ2-5; 8 nucleotides agree with TRBD1. In germline, CDR1 is SEHNR, CDR2 FQNEAQ (reference sequence). V was pared by 5 bases and J by 2 bases, with 10 bases of the junction left unmatched. The CDR3 is 16 residues long.